These 17 T cell receptor beta chains share one sample of origin, sequenced in a study of blood T cell repertoires in COVID-19. The table came from immunoSEQ multiplex PCR; TCRdb's copy has only in-frame clones and leaves some out. Of 150,000 to 200,000 clones listed, approximately 80% are singletons. Material: peripheral blood. Receptors originate from a man aged 65-85 years who had recovered from COVID-19.

J is TRBJ1-2 and V is TRBV4-3, with 7 bases identical to TRBD1. The CDR3 is 14 amino acids. CDR1 and CDR2 from the germline V gene are LGHNA and YSLEER. V was clipped by 5 bases and J by 3 bases; unmatched bases: 6. CDR3 region: CASSSRGLDYGYTF. The CDR3 DNA is TGCGCCAGCAGCTCGAGGGGGCTAGACTATGGCTACACCTTC.

The gene calls are TRBV9 and TRBJ2-3; TRBD2 agrees at 15 bases. Per the germline V gene, CDR1 is SGDLS and CDR2 is YYNGEE. This CDR3 is 17 amino acids long. The junction had 1 base not matched to a gene; V was cut back by 0 bases and J by 2 bases. The CDR3 spells CASSVGTSGRVTDTQYF. CDR3 nucleotides: TGTGCCAGCAGCGTAGGGACTAGCGGGAGGGTCACAGATACGCAGTATTTT.

Of note for this clone: One base away lies a much larger clone, so this may be a sequencing read error. The V and J genes are TRBV11-2 and TRBJ2-7; perhaps TRBD1 as D (6 bases). Germline CDR1 SGHAT, CDR2 FQNNGV. The CDR3 extends over 12 amino acids. Trimming shortened V by 1 base and J by 5 bases, and 6 bases separated the two germline ends. CDR3 sequence: CASSLGGHEQYF. CDR3 DNA sequence: TGTGCCAGCAGCTTAGGGGGGCACGAGCAGTACTTC.

J is TRBJ2-4 and V is TRBV29-1; 14 nucleotides match TRBD2. In germline, CDR1 is SQVTM, CDR2 ANQGSEA. The ends lost 7 bases at V and 3 bases at J; junction bases unmatched: 11. The CDR3 runs to 17 residues. The CDR3 DNA reads as TGCAGCGGCGCGGGACTAGCGGGAGAAGGTGGCAAAAACATTCAGTACTTC. Translation gives CSGAGLAGEGGKNIQYF.

The chain is built from TRBV6-5 and TRBJ2-7; maybe TRBD1 (5 bases). Germline loops: CDR1 MNHEY, CDR2 SVGAGI. Trimming pared 0 bases from V and 3 bases from J, leaving 15 bases between. The CDR3 contains 16 residues. This chain's CDR3 is CASSYSKYRQGYEQYF. The CDR3 DNA reads TGTGCCAGCAGTTACTCGAAATACAGGCAGGGCTACGAGCAGTACTTC.

J is TRBJ2-1 and V is TRBV30, with D unresolved. The CDR3 runs 13 residues. Trimming shortened V by 0 bases and J by 4 bases, and 7 bases separated the two germline ends. The germline V gene encodes CDR1 GTSNPN and CDR2 SVGIG (reference sequence). The CDR3 sequence is CAWSVLLYNEQFF. The CDR3 DNA is TGTGCCTGGAGTGTACTTCTTTACAATGAGCAGTTCTTC.

The chain links TRBV2 to TRBJ1-6; TRBD1 might be the D (6 bases). The CDR3 loop spans 16 amino acids. Germline CDR1 and CDR2: SNHLY and FYNNEI. V shed 1 base and J shed 5 bases, with 12 bases lying between them. The CDR3: CASSEVVTGNNSPLHF. Here the CDR3 DNA reads TGTGCCAGCAGTGAAGTAGTTACAGGGAATAATTCACCCCTCCACTTT.

The chain uses TRBV9 and TRBJ1-1; a weak D match, TRBD1 (5 bases). The CDR3 runs 13 residues. Germline-derived CDR1 and CDR2 are SGDLS and YYNGEE. The germline V and J ends were trimmed by 5 bases and 0 bases, with 8 bases remaining between them. The CDR3 nucleotides read TGTGCCAGCAGTAAGACAGTGAACACTGAAGCTTTCTTT. Amino acids: CASSKTVNTEAFF.

The chain recombines TRBV7-2 with TRBJ2-6; D is perhaps TRBD1 (6 bases). The CDR3 has 15 residues. The V and J ends lost 5 bases and 2 bases respectively, with 10 bases between them. Germline CDR1 SGHTA, CDR2 FQGNSA. The DNA of the CDR3 is TGTGCCAGCAGCCCACAGGGAGCTGGGGCCAACGTCCTGACTTTC. Translation gives CASSPQGAGANVLTF.

The gene calls are TRBV5-6 and TRBJ2-2; 9 bases align to TRBD1. Germline values: CDR1 SGHDT, CDR2 YYEEEE. The CDR3 loop spans 15 amino acids. J was trimmed by 1 base and V by 4 bases; bases with no gene match: 2. Here the CDR3 DNA reads TGTGCCAGCAGCCGACAGGGGGTGAACACCGGGGAGCTGTTTTTT. Translation gives CASSRQGVNTGELFF.

The V and J genes are TRBV9 and TRBJ2-1, with 9 bases matching TRBD2. The germline CDR1 and CDR2 sequences are SGDLS and YYNGEE. V was pared by 2 bases and J by 9 bases, with 9 bases of the junction left unmatched. This CDR3 spans 15 amino acids. CDR3 residues: CASSVSGTSMSEQFF. The CDR3 nucleotides read TGTGCCAGCAGCGTTTCAGGGACTAGCATGAGTGAGCAGTTCTTC.

This clone was counted between two and nine times. V usage is TRBV5-4 and J usage is TRBJ1-3, with 11 bases identical to TRBD1. J was trimmed by 4 bases and V by 4 bases; bases with no gene match: 7. The germline gives CDR1 SGHNT, CDR2 YYREEE (reference sequence). The CDR3 runs to 16 residues. The CDR3 region has the DNA TGTGCCAGCAGCCAAGGACAGGGGGCGTTCGGAAACACCATATATTTT. Its translation is CASSQGQGAFGNTIYF.

This clone was seen only once. The CDR3 loop is CASSPLGSYGYTF. CDR3 nucleotides: TGTGCCAGCAGTCCGTTGGGCAGTTATGGCTACACCTTC. The chain uses TRBV6-5 and TRBJ1-2; D is undetermined. Germline assignment: CDR1 MNHEY and CDR2 SVGAGI. Trimming took 5 bases from V and 5 from J, leaving 12 bases between them. The CDR3 is 13 residues long.

The V call is TRBV18, the J call TRBJ2-7, with 11 positions matching TRBD1. V trimming: 6 bases; J trimming: 3 bases; junction bases outside the gene matches: 4. Germline-derived CDR1 and CDR2 are KGHSH and LQKENI. The CDR3 totals 14 residues. The CDR3 loop is CASSLGTGGYEQYF. For the CDR3, the DNA is TGTGCCAGCTCCCTCGGGACAGGGGGCTACGAGCAGTACTTC.

The rearrangement joins TRBV7-2 to TRBJ2-1, with a tentative D call TRBD2 (5 bases). V was clipped by 3 bases and J by 2 bases, with 14 bases between them. This CDR3 spans 16 amino acids. Germline CDR1 reads SGHTA; CDR2 reads FQGNSA. Here the CDR3 reads CASSFWTPSAYNEQFF. The DNA for the CDR3 is TGTGCCAGCAGCTTTTGGACTCCCTCGGCCTACAATGAGCAGTTCTTC. Filled out from reference TRBV7-2 and TRBJ2-1, the complete variable domain reads GAGVSQSPSNKVTEKGKDVELRCDPISGHTALYWYRQSLGQGLEFLIYFQGNSAPDKSGLPSDRFSAERTGGSVSTLTIQRTQQEDSAVYLCASSFWTPSAYNEQFFGPGTRLTVL.

The chain employs TRBV6-5 and TRBJ2-4; D gene unclear. This CDR3 spans 16 amino acids. The V end was cut by 0 bases, the J end by 5 bases, with 14 bases between. Germline V gene lookup returns CDR1 MNHEY and CDR2 SVGAGI. CDR3 bases: TGTGCCAGCAGTTACTCGAGAGTCTACAGAGAAAACATTCAGTACTTC. Its protein is CASSYSRVYRENIQYF.

This chain links TRBV4-1 with TRBJ2-2, with a weak D call TRBD2 (6 bases). V was cut by 0 bases and J by 4 bases, with 12 bases left in between. Germline CDR1 reads MGHRA; CDR2 reads YSYEKL. The CDR3 consists of 16 residues. The CDR3 protein is CASSQETTRGTGELFF. DNA for the CDR3: TGCGCCAGCAGCCAAGAGACGACGCGGGGCACCGGGGAGCTGTTTTTT.